The rows below give T cell receptor beta chains drawn from one sample of a study of blood T cell repertoires in COVID-19. Produced via immunoSEQ multiplex PCR; TCRdb's table is partial and in-frame only. Among about 200,000 clones listed, roughly 84% were seen once. The sample taken for sequencing was PBMCs or T cells enriched from blood (not recorded which). The receptors come from a woman aged 30 to 39 who had been exposed to COVID-19. Both conserved end residues are part of each CDR3. D genes are given only for firm matches. Clone size appears in some rows only: once, few, many, or a class for an expanded clone.

J gene,V gene,D gene,clone size,CDR3 protein,CDR3 DNA
TRBJ1-3,TRBV12-3/TRBV12-4,.,once,CASQGSSGNTIYF,TGTGCCAGTCAGGGAAGCTCTGGAAACACCATATATTTT
TRBJ1-2,TRBV12-3/TRBV12-4,.,.,CASSFTRNYGYTF,TGTGCCAGCAGTTTTACACGAAACTATGGCTACACCTTC
TRBJ2-3,TRBV30,.,.,CAWSPGWAEGTDTQYF,TGTGCCTGGAGTCCGGGTTGGGCGGAGGGCACAGATACGCAGTATTTT
TRBJ1-2,TRBV4-1,.,.,CASSQSLASYGYTF,TGCGCCAGCAGCCAATCGTTGGCCAGTTATGGCTACACCTTC
TRBJ1-6,TRBV18,.,.,CASSPRGRVDSPLHF,TGTGCCAGCTCACCACGGGGCAGGGTGGATTCACCCCTCCACTTT
TRBJ1-6,TRBV9,.,.,CASSVDNSYNSPLHF,TGTGCCAGCAGCGTGGACAACTCCTATAATTCACCCCTCCACTTT
TRBJ2-1,TRBV14,TRBD2,.,CASSGGGYSYNEQFF,TGTGCCAGCAGTGGGGGGGGGTACTCCTACAATGAGCAGTTCTTC
TRBJ2-3,TRBV2,TRBD2,.,CASSRLAGGTDTQYF,TGTGCCAGCAGTAGATTAGCGGGGGGTACAGATACGCAGTATTTT
TRBJ1-1,TRBV10-3,.,.,CAISDVYGSITEAFF,TGTGCCATCAGTGACGTATACGGGAGTATAACTGAAGCTTTCTTT
TRBJ2-7,TRBV27,.,.,CASSLFGGSYEQYF,TGTGCCAGCAGTTTATTTGGGGGGAGCTACGAGCAGTACTTC
TRBJ2-7,TRBV15,TRBD2,.,CATSSRTSGGYEQYF,TGTGCCACCAGCTCCCGGACTAGCGGGGGCTACGAGCAGTACTTC
TRBJ2-3,TRBV6-5,.,.,CASSFRQHSTDTQYF,TGTGCCAGCAGTTTTAGACAGCATAGCACAGATACGCAGTATTTT
TRBJ1-3,TRBV7-2,TRBD1,.,CASSFPTDRGNTIYF,TGTGCCAGCAGCTTCCCTACGGACAGGGGGAACACCATATATTTT
TRBJ1-2,TRBV6-1,TRBD1,.,CASSEGTGSYGYTF,TGTGCCAGCAGTGAAGGGACAGGTAGCTATGGCTACACCTTC
TRBJ2-2,TRBV7-7,.,few,CASSDAPGANTGELFF,TGTGCCAGCAGTGATGCGCCGGGGGCGAACACCGGGGAGCTGTTTTTT
TRBJ1-1,TRBV19,.,.,CASSIKGRSIPGVRAFF,TGTGCCAGTAGTATTAAAGGCAGGTCAATACCCGGGGTAAGAGCTTTCTTT
TRBJ1-1,TRBV29-1,TRBD1,.,CSVATGTGTMNTEAFF,TGCAGCGTTGCTACCGGGACAGGGACCATGAACACTGAAGCTTTCTTT
TRBJ2-1,TRBV2,TRBD2,.,CANGASGGASYNEQFF,TGTGCCAACGGGGCTAGCGGGGGGGCCTCCTACAATGAGCAGTTCTTC
TRBJ1-6,TRBV6-5,.,.,CASIKGPGEFTLHF,TGTGCCAGCATAAAGGGGCCAGGGGAATTCACCCTCCACTTT
TRBJ1-2,TRBV4-1,.,few,CASSNPRGQVYGYTF,TGCGCCAGCAGCAACCCAAGGGGTCAGGTGTATGGCTACACCTTC